This T cell receptor (beta chain) was documented in a study of graft-versus-host responses after intestinal transplantation. Turning to the study itself: Transplantation in recipients was multivisceral, liver-intestinal, or isolated intestinal.

V lost 4 bases and J lost 9; bases outside the gene matches: 22. CDR3 size: 19 residues. Germline V gene sequence: CDR1 LGHNA, CDR2 YNFKEQ. Clones were read by immunoSEQ multiplex PCR, and TCRdb kept only the in-frame ones, dropping some. The sample has 7,800 or so clones, roughly 29% seen once; the top ten hold nearly 4%. The origin of this receptor is a human patient who was an organ donor for intestinal transplantation. The chain combines TRBV4-2 with TRBJ2-3; 10 nucleotides align to TRBD2. Here the sequenced sample was alloreactive CD4+ T cells from a mixed lymphocyte reaction culture, taken before transplantation. Subset denoted: CFSE-low proliferating T cells sorted from roughly six-day pre-transplant mixed lymphocyte reaction (GvH or HvG direction). In nucleotides, the CDR3 is TGTGCCAGCAGCCTGCAATGGAGCGGGGGGGCTTATCAAACTACGACGCAGTATTTT. The encoded protein is CASSLQWSGGAYQTTTQYF.